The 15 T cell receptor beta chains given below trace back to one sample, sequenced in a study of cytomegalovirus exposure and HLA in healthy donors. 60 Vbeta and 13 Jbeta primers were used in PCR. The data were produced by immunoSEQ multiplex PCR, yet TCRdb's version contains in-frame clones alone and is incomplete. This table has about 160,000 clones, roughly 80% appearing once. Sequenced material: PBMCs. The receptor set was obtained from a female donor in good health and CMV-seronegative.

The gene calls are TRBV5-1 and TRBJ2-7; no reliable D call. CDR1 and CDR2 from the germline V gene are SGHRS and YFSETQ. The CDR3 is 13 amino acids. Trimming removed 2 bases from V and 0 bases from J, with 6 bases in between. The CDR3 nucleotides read TGCGCCAGCAGCTTTTACAGCTCCTACGAGCAGTACTTC. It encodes CASSFYSSYEQYF.

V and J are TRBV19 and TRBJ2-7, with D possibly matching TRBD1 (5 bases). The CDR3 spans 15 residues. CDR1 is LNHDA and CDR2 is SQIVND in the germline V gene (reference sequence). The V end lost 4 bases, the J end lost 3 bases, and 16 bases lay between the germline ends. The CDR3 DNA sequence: TGTGCCAGTAGTACCGCACTAACAGGAATCTACGAGCAGTACTTC. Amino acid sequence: CASSTALTGIYEQYF.

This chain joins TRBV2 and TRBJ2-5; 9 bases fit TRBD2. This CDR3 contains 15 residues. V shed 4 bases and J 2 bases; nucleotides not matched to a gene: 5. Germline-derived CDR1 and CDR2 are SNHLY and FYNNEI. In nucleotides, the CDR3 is TGTGCCAGCAGTGCCCAGACTAGCGGTCAAGAGACCCAGTACTTC. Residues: CASSAQTSGQETQYF.

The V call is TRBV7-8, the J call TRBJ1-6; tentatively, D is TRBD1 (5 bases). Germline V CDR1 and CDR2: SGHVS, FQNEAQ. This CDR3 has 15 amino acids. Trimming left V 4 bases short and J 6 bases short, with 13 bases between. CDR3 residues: CASSSGGFGNSPLHF. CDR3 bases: TGTGCCAGCAGCTCCGGGGGATTTGGTAATTCACCCCTCCACTTT.

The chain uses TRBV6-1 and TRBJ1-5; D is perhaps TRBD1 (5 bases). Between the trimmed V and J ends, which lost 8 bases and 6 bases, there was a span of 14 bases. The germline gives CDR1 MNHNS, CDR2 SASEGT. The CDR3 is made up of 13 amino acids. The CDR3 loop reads CASRPGQGQPQHF. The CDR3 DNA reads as TGTGCCAGCCGTCCAGGGCAAGGTCAGCCCCAGCATTTT.

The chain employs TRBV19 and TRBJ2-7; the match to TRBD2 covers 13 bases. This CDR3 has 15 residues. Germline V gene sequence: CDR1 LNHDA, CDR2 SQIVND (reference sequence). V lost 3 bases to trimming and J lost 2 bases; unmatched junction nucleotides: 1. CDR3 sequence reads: CASSMGLAGTYEQYF. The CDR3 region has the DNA TGTGCCAGTAGTATGGGACTAGCGGGAACCTACGAGCAGTACTTC. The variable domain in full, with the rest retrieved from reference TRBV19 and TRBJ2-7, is DGGITQSPKYLFRKEGQNVTLSCEQNLNHDAMYWYRQDPGQGLRLIYYSQIVNDFQKGDIAEGYSVSREKKESFPLTVTSAQKNPTAFYLCASSMGLAGTYEQYFGPGTRLTVT.

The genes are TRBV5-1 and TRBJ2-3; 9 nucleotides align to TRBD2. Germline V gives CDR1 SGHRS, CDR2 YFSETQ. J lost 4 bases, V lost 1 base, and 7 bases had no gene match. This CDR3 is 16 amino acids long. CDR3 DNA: TGCGCCAGCAGCTTGATCGCGGGGGGGCCCGCAGATACGCAGTATTTT. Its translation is CASSLIAGGPADTQYF.

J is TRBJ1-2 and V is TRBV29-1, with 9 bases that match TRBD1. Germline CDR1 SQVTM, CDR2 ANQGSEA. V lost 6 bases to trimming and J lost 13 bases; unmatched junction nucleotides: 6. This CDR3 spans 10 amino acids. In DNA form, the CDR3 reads TGCAGCGTCTGGGACAGGGTAGGCACCTTC. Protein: CSVWDRVGTF. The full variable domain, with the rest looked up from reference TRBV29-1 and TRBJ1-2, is SAVISQKPSRDICQRGTSLTIQCQVDSQVTMMFWYRQQPGQSLTLIATANQGSEATYESGFVIDKFPISRPNLTFSTLTVSNMSPEDSSIYLCSVWDRVGTFGSGTRLTVV.

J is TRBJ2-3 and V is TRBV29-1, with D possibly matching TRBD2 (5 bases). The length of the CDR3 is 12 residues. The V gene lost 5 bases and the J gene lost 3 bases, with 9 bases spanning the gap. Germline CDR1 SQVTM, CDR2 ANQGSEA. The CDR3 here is CSVSEGTDTQYF. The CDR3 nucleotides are TGCAGCGTTTCAGAGGGAACAGATACGCAGTATTTT.

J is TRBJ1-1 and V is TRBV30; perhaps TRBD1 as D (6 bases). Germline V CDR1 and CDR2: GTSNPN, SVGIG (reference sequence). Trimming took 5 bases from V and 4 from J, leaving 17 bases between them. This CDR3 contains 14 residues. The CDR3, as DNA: TGTGCCTGGGACAGCAGGGGTAGGGGCACTGAAGCTTTCTTT. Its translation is CAWDSRGRGTEAFF.

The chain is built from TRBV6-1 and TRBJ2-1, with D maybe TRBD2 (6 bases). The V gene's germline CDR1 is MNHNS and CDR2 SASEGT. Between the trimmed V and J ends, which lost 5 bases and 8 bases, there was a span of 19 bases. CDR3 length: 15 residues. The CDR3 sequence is CASSNGGTLGDEQFF. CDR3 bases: TGTGCCAGCAGTAATGGCGGGACCCTCGGGGATGAGCAGTTCTTC.

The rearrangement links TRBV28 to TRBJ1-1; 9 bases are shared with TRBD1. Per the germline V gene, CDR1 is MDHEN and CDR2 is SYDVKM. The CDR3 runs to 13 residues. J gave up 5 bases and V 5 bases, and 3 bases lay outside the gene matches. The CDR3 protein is CASSETGGTEAFF. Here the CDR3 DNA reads TGTGCCAGCAGTGAGACAGGGGGAACTGAAGCTTTCTTT.

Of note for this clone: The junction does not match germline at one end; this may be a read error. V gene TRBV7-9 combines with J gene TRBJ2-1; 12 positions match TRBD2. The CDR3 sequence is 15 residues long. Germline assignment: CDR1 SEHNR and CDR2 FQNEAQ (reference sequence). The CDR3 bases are TGTTCCAGCAGCTTCCTAGCGGGAGGGATCGATGAGCAGTTCTTC. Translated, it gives CSSSFLAGGIDEQFF.

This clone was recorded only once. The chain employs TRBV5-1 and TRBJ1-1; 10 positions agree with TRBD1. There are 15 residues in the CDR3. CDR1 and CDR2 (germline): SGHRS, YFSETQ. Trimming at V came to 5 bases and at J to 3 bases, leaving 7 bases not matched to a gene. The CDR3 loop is CASSAYGTGDTEAFF. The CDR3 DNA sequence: TGCGCCAGCAGTGCTTACGGGACAGGGGACACTGAAGCTTTCTTT.

The DNA for the CDR3 is TGTGCCAGCAGCCCGACTAGTTCCTACGAGCAGTACTTC. Protein product: CASSPTSSYEQYF. The gene calls are TRBV7-9 and TRBJ2-7, with D possibly matching TRBD2 (6 bases). The CDR3 extends over 13 amino acids. Per germline, CDR1 SEHNR and CDR2 FQNEAQ (reference sequence). Trimming left V 5 bases short and J 1 base short, with 9 bases between. Full variable domain (outside the CDR3, taken from reference TRBV7-9 and TRBJ2-7): DTGVSQNPRHKITKRGQNVTFRCDPISEHNRLYWYRQTLGQGPEFLTYFQNEAQLEKSRLLSDRFSAERPKGSFSTLEIQRTEQGDSAMYLCASSPTSSYEQYFGPGTRLTVT.